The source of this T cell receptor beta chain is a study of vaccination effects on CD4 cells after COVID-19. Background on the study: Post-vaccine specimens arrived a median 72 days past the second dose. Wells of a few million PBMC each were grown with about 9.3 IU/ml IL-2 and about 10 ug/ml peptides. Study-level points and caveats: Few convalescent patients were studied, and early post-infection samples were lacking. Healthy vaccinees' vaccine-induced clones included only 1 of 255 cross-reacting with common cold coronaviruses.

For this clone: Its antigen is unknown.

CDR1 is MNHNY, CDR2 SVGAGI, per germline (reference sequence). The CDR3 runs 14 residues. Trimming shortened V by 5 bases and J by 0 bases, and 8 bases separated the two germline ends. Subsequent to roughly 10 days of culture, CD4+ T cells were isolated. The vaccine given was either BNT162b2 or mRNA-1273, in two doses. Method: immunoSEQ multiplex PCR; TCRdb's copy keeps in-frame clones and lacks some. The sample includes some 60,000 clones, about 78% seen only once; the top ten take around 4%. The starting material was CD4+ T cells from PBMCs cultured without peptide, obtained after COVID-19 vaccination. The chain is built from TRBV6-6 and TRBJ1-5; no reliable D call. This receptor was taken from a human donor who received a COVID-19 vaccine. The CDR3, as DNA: TGTGCCAGCAGTATCCACCTTAGCAATCAGCCCCAGCATTTT. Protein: CASSIHLSNQPQHF.